The 21 T cell receptor beta chains below were found in one sample sequenced in a study of blood T cell repertoires in COVID-19. Profiled with immunoSEQ multiplex PCR; TCRdb holds only in-frame clones, not every one. The sample lists some 410,000 clones, approximately 90% occurring once. Source material: PBMCs or T cells enriched from blood (not recorded which). The receptors were sampled from a woman aged 25 to 45 with acute COVID-19.

The chain uses TRBV6-4 and TRBJ2-1; D not certain. The CDR3 extends over 13 amino acids. The V gene's germline CDR1 is MRHNA and CDR2 SNTAGT. V was cut by 5 bases and J by 0 bases, with 5 bases left in between. CDR3 DNA: TGTGCCAGCAGTTCTTACTCCTACAATGAGCAGTTCTTC. The encoded protein is CASSSYSYNEQFF.

The chain couples TRBV7-2 to TRBJ2-7, with 7 bases lining up with TRBD1. Germline V lookup: CDR1 SGHTA, CDR2 FQGNSA. The CDR3 runs to 14 residues. The V and J ends lost 4 bases and 0 bases, in that order; junction bases with no gene match: 3. The CDR3 DNA reads as TGTGCCAGCAGCTGGGGGACAGCCTCCTACGAGCAGTACTTC. Protein sequence: CASSWGTASYEQYF.

This clone showed up just once. The genes are TRBV19 and TRBJ1-5, with TRBD1 as a possible D gene (6 bases). Trimming stripped 1 base from V and 2 bases from J, with 9 bases between. The CDR3 has 15 amino acids. Germline V gene lookup returns CDR1 LNHDA and CDR2 SQIVND (reference sequence). Written as DNA, the CDR3 is TGTGCCAGTAGTATAGGGGGGCACCGCAATCAGCCCCAGCATTTT. Its protein product is CASSIGGHRNQPQHF.

The chain links TRBV9 to TRBJ2-5; maybe TRBD1 (5 bases). CDR1 is SGDLS and CDR2 is YYNGEE in the germline V gene. CDR3 length: 14 amino acids. Trimming removed 3 bases from V and 1 base from J, with 10 bases in between. The CDR3 spells CASSARQFQETQYF. DNA of the CDR3: TGTGCCAGCAGCGCCCGACAGTTCCAAGAGACCCAGTACTTC. Full variable domain (remainder filled in from reference TRBV9 and TRBJ2-5): DSGVTQTPKHLITATGQRVTLRCSPRSGDLSVYWYQQSLDQGLQFLIQYYNGEERAKGNILERFSAQQFPDLHSELNLSSLELGDSALYFCASSARQFQETQYFGPGTRLLVL.

The gene calls are TRBV24-1 and TRBJ2-2, with D possibly TRBD1 on 5 matching bases. The CDR3 spans 15 residues. Trimming removed 1 base at V and 5 bases at J, with 10 bases between. CDR1 and CDR2 (germline): KGHDR, SFDVKD. CDR3 region: CATSDLGGATGELFF. For the CDR3, the DNA is TGTGCCACCAGTGATTTAGGTGGGGCAACCGGGGAGCTGTTTTTT.

V usage is TRBV9 and J usage is TRBJ1-2; D is ambiguous. This CDR3 is built from 15 residues. Trimming stripped 0 bases from V and 4 bases from J, with 13 bases between. Germline loops: CDR1 SGDLS, CDR2 YYNGEE. CDR3 protein: CASSVDSSTSYGYTF. Written as DNA, the CDR3 is TGTGCCAGCAGCGTAGATTCGTCGACAAGCTATGGCTACACCTTC.

In this sample, this clone turned up once. The rearrangement joins TRBV30 to TRBJ2-2; TRBD2 agrees at 8 bases. Trimming at V came to 2 bases and at J to 7 bases, leaving 9 bases not matched to a gene. This CDR3 is built from 15 residues. Germline lookup yields CDR1 GTSNPN and CDR2 SVGIG (reference sequence). CDR3 residues: CAWSPGRGGFGELFF. The CDR3 DNA follows: TGTGCCTGGAGTCCCGGCCGGGGGGGGTTCGGGGAGCTGTTTTTT. Full variable domain (rest looked up from reference TRBV30 and TRBJ2-2): SQTIHQWPATLVQPVGSPLSLECTVEGTSNPNLYWYRQAAGRGLQLLFYSVGIGQISSEVPQNLSASRPQDRQFILSSKKLLLSDSGFYLCAWSPGRGGFGELFFGEGSRLTVL.

V is TRBV30 and J is TRBJ2-3, with 10 bases matching TRBD1. Germline V lookup: CDR1 GTSNPN, CDR2 SVGIG (reference sequence). With V trimmed by 5 bases and J by 4 bases, 3 bases remained unmatched. The CDR3 totals 13 residues. CDR3 in DNA: TGTGCCTGGGACAGGGGGCGAGCAGATACGCAGTATTTT. It specifies CAWDRGRADTQYF.

The V gene is TRBV7-2, the J gene TRBJ2-2; TRBD1 aligns across 10 bases. Trimming took 0 bases from V and 6 from J; bases not matched to a gene: 4. This CDR3 comprises 16 residues. CDR1 is SGHTA and CDR2 is FQGNSA in the germline V gene. The DNA of the CDR3 is TGTGCCAGCAGCTTAGCCTCTGGGACAGGGGCCGGGGAGCTGTTTTTT. This translates into CASSLASGTGAGELFF.

This chain links TRBV5-5 with TRBJ1-2, with TRBD1 matching over 7 bases. This CDR3 contains 14 residues. V trimming: 0 bases; J trimming: 5 bases; junction bases outside the gene matches: 4. CDR1 is SGHKS, CDR2 YYEKEE, per germline (reference sequence). The DNA of the CDR3 is TGTGCCAGCAGCTTGGTTTCAGGGGGGTATGGCTACACCTTC. Amino acids: CASSLVSGGYGYTF.

This chain links TRBV10-3 with TRBJ2-1; 12 bases agree with TRBD2. The ends lost 8 bases at V and 9 bases at J; junction bases unmatched: 2. The CDR3 totals 12 residues. Germline assignment: CDR1 ENHRY and CDR2 SYGVKD. CDR3 sequence: CAIASGGAEQFF. Written as DNA, the CDR3 is TGTGCCATCGCTAGCGGGGGGGCTGAGCAGTTCTTC.

The rearrangement uses TRBV4-1 and TRBJ1-5; 8 bases match TRBD1. Losses at the gene ends were 5 bases for V and 5 bases for J; bases not matched to a gene: 8. CDR1 and CDR2 from the germline V gene are MGHRA and YSYEKL. This CDR3 contains 15 residues. The CDR3 here is CASSDPTGGDQPQHF. The DNA of the CDR3 is TGCGCCAGCAGCGACCCTACAGGGGGGGATCAGCCCCAGCATTTT.

The CDR3 spells CASSRSGVRVTQRDQPQHF. The CDR3 coding sequence is TGTGCCAGCAGCCGTAGCGGAGTTCGGGTAACCCAGCGGGATCAGCCCCAGCATTTT. The chain links TRBV13 to TRBJ1-5; D is ambiguous. This CDR3 is 19 amino acids long. Germline values: CDR1 PRHDT, CDR2 FYEKMQ (reference sequence). V was shortened by 5 bases and J by 5 bases, with 28 bases between the two germline ends.

A note on this clone: A junction boundary mismatches the germline segment, possibly from a read error. The chain joins TRBV7-3 to TRBJ2-2, with 10 bases fitting TRBD2. CDR1 SGHTA and CDR2 FQGTGA come from the germline V gene. The CDR3 extends over 16 amino acids. CDR3 nucleotides: TGTGCCAGCAGGAAGACGGGACTAGCGAAAACCGGGGAGCTGTTTTTT. Its protein is CASRKTGLAKTGELFF.

This chain joins TRBV7-9 and TRBJ2-7, with D possibly TRBD1 on 5 matching bases. V shed 5 bases and J shed 5 bases, with 19 bases lying between them. Germline V gene sequence: CDR1 SEHNR, CDR2 FQNEAQ (reference sequence). The CDR3 spans 15 residues. CDR3: CASSRGAARVHEQYF. In DNA form, the CDR3 reads TGTGCCAGCAGCCGTGGGGCGGCCCGGGTTCACGAGCAGTACTTC. Full variable domain (outside the CDR3, taken from reference TRBV7-9 and TRBJ2-7): DTGVSQNPRHKITKRGQNVTFRCDPISEHNRLYWYRQTLGQGPEFLTYFQNEAQLEKSRLLSDRFSAERPKGSFSTLEIQRTEQGDSAMYLCASSRGAARVHEQYFGPGTRLTVT.

The chain has TRBV7-3 and TRBJ1-2; no clear D gene. Looked up from germline, CDR1 is SGHTA and CDR2 is FQGTGA. With 0 bases removed from V and 4 bases from J, the gap between germline ends came to 9 bases. The CDR3 covers 14 residues. CDR3 bases: TGTGCCAGCAGCTTAACTTACAGCTCCTATGGCTACACCTTC. The encoded protein is CASSLTYSSYGYTF.

This chain connects TRBV2 to TRBJ1-4; a possible D gene is TRBD1 (5 bases). This CDR3 contains 14 residues. Germline assignment: CDR1 SNHLY and CDR2 FYNNEI. V gave up 2 bases and J gave up 4 bases, with 8 bases separating them. The CDR3 sequence is CASSEYRGNEKLFF. The CDR3, as DNA: TGTGCCAGCAGTGAATATAGGGGTAATGAAAAACTGTTTTTT.

V gene TRBV6-5 combines with J gene TRBJ1-6; 10 bases agree with TRBD1. Germline V lookup: CDR1 MNHEY, CDR2 SVGAGI. V lost 6 bases to trimming and J lost 8 bases; unmatched junction nucleotides: 4. The CDR3 is 14 residues long. CDR3 bases: TGTGCCAGCAGCCAGGACAGGGGGTATTCACCCCTCCACTTT. Translating it yields CASSQDRGYSPLHF.

The chain links TRBV5-1 to TRBJ2-1; 8 bases map to TRBD1. The CDR3 is 16 amino acids. Losses at the gene ends were 4 bases for V and 0 bases for J; bases not matched to a gene: 6. Per the germline V gene, CDR1 is SGHRS and CDR2 is YFSETQ. This chain's CDR3 is CASSEATGASYNEQFF. The CDR3 DNA follows: TGCGCCAGCAGCGAAGCGACAGGGGCCTCCTACAATGAGCAGTTCTTC.

This rearrangement joins TRBV7-2 to TRBJ1-4; D gene ambiguous. Germline assignment: CDR1 SGHTA and CDR2 FQGNSA. V was shortened by 5 bases and J by 9 bases, with 13 bases between the two germline ends. CDR3 length: 13 residues. DNA for the CDR3: TGTGCCAGCAGCCCTACCCCCACCCAAAAACTGTTTTTT. This encodes CASSPTPTQKLFF.

This clone was seen a handful of times. The V and J genes are TRBV7-9 and TRBJ2-7, with 8 bases identical to TRBD1. Germline lookup yields CDR1 SEHNR and CDR2 FQNEAQ (reference sequence). The V gene end was trimmed by 5 bases and the J gene end by 3 bases; junction bases not matched to a gene: 6. The CDR3 totals 14 residues. This CDR3 reads CASSASGTGYEQYF. The DNA of the CDR3 is TGTGCCAGCAGCGCTTCCGGGACAGGCTACGAGCAGTACTTC.